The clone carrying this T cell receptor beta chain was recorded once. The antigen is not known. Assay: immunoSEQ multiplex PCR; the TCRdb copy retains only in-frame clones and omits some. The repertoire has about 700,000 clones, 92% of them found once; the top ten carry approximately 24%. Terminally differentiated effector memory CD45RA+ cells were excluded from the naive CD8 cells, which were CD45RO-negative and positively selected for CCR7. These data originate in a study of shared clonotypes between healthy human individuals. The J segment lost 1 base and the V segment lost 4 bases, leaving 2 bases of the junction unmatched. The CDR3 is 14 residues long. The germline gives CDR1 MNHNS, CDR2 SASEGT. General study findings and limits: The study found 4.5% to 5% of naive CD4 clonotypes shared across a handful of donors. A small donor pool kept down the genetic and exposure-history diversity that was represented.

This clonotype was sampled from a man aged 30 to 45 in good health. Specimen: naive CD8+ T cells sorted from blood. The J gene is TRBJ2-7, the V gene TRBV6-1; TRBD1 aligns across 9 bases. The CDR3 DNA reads TGTGCCAGCAGTGTGGGGACAGGGTCCTACGAGCAGTACTTC. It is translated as CASSVGTGSYEQYF.